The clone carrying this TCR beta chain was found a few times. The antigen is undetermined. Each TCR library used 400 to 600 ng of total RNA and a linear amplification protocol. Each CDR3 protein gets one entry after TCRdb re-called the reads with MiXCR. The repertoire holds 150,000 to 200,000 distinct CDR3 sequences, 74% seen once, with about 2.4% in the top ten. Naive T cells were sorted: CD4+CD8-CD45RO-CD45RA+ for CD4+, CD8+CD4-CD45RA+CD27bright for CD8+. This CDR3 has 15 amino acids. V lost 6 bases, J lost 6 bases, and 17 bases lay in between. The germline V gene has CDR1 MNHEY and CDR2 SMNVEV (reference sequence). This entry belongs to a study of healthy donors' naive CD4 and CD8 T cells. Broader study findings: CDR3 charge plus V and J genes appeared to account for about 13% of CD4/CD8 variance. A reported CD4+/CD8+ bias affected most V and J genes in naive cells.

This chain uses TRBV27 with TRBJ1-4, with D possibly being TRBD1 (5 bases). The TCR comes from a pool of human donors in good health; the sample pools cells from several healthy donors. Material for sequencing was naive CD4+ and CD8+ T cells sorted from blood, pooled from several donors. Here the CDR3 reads CASRGAPGTDEKLFF. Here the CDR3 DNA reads TGTGCCAGCAGGGGTGCCCCCGGGACCGATGAAAAACTGTTTTTT.